This T cell receptor beta chain came from a study of Ad26.COV2.S vaccination and SARS-CoV-2 variants. Study outcomes and limitations: Similar non-spike TCR breadth was seen in vaccine and placebo recipients.

Here immunoSEQ multiplex PCR was the method, and the copy in TCRdb shows in-frame clones only, minus some. In the table there are 300,000 to 450,000 clones, about 91% of which are singletons. This CDR3 comprises 14 residues. V lost 0 bases to trimming and J lost 2 bases, with 7 bases between them. Germline CDR1 LNHNV, CDR2 YYDKDF (reference sequence). In the case of this clone: The antigen remains undetermined.

This material consisted of peripheral blood, taken after recovery from COVID-19. This rearrangement joins TRBV15 to TRBJ1-2; D call uncertain. This TCR came from a human donor who had recovered from COVID-19. CDR3 in DNA: TGTGCCACCAGCAGAGATCGGGTGAACTATGGCTACACCTTC. It specifies CATSRDRVNYGYTF.